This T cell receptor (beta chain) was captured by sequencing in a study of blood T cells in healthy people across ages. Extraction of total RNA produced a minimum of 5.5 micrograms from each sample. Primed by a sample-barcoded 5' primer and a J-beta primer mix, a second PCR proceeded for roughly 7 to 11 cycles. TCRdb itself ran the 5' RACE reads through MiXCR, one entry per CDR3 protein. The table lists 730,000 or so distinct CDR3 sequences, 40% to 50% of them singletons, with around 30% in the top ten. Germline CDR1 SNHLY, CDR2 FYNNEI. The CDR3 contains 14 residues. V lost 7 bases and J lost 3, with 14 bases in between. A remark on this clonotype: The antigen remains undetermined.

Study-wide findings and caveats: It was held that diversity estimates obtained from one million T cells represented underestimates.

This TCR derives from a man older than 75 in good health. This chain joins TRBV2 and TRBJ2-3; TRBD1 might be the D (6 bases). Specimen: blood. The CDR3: CASTLDRTTDTQYF. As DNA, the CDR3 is TGTGCCAGCACTCTCGACAGGACAACAGATACGCAGTATTTT.